These T cell receptor beta chains were read from a single sample in a study of blood T cell repertoires in COVID-19. Assay used: immunoSEQ multiplex PCR; TCRdb lists only in-frame clones, some missing. The table shows around 100,000 clones, with 84% occurring only once. The sequencing sample was made of peripheral blood. Receptors originate from a human donor in a cohort sampled during active COVID-19. Both conserved end residues are part of each CDR3. Each record gives: clone size, D gene, J gene, V gene, CDR3 protein, CDR3 DNA. The D gene is left open where the match is weak. Where a row states a size, it is once, few, many or the class of an expanded clone; other rows omit it.

large	.	TRBJ1-3	TRBV5-1	CASSLDQGHTIYF	TGCGCCAGCAGCTTGGACCAGGGGCACACCATATATTTT
few	.	TRBJ1-1	TRBV19	CASSEGVTEAFF	TGTGCCAGTAGTGAGGGGGTCACTGAAGCTTTCTTT
.	TRBD1	TRBJ1-2	TRBV15	CATRGTGGPNYGYTF	TGTGCCACCAGGGGAACAGGGGGTCCTAACTATGGCTACACCTTC
.	.	TRBJ2-7	TRBV28	CASSLRRLQSYEQYF	TGTGCCAGCAGTTTACGACGACTACAATCCTACGAGCAGTACTTC
few	.	TRBJ2-2	TRBV19	CASTFNSGGAGELFF	TGTGCCAGTACCTTCAATTCTGGGGGCGCCGGGGAGCTGTTTTTT
.	TRBD1	TRBJ2-5	TRBV7-9	CASRPSGGQAQETQYF	TGTGCCAGCAGGCCGTCAGGGGGCCAAGCTCAAGAGACCCAGTACTTC
.	.	TRBJ2-2	TRBV14	CASSQVERTNTGELFF	TGTGCCAGCAGCCAAGTCGAGCGGACCAACACCGGGGAGCTGTTTTTT
few	.	TRBJ1-1	TRBV20-1	CSARDLTEAFF	TGCAGTGCTAGAGATCTAACTGAAGCTTTCTTT
few	.	TRBJ1-1	TRBV9	CASSVAQNTEAFF	TGTGCCAGCAGCGTAGCCCAGAACACTGAAGCTTTCTTT
.	TRBD2	TRBJ2-1	TRBV9	CASSVVVAGGSYNEQFF	TGTGCCAGCAGCGTAGTGGTAGCGGGTGGCTCCTACAATGAGCAGTTCTTC
.	.	TRBJ1-6	TRBV7-2	CASSSKGGTSPLHF	TGTGCCAGCAGCAGTAAAGGGGGAACTTCACCCCTCCACTTT
.	TRBD1	TRBJ1-1	TRBV4-2	CASSQRDRGDTEAFF	TGTGCCAGCAGCCAGAGGGACAGGGGGGACACTGAAGCTTTCTTT
once	TRBD2	TRBJ2-5	TRBV18	CASIPGLGETQYF	TGTGCCAGCATTCCGGGACTAGGAGAGACCCAGTACTTC
.	.	TRBJ2-1	TRBV5-6	CASSLTRVYNEQFF	TGTGCCAGCAGCTTGACTAGGGTCTACAATGAGCAGTTCTTC
.	TRBD1	TRBJ1-2	TRBV7-8	CASSPRDRAYGYTF	TGTGCCAGCAGCCCCCGGGACAGGGCCTATGGCTACACCTTC
.	TRBD1	TRBJ1-4	TRBV25-1	CASSEYQGATNEKLFF	TGTGCCAGCAGTGAATACCAGGGGGCAACTAATGAAAAACTGTTTTTT
.	.	TRBJ1-5	TRBV7-6	CASSLANTGNQPQHF	TGTGCCAGCAGCTTAGCGAACACAGGGAATCAGCCCCAGCATTTT
.	TRBD1	TRBJ1-3	TRBV19	CASSSIGTGFSGNTIYF	TGTGCCAGTAGTTCGATTGGGACAGGATTCTCTGGAAACACCATATATTTT
.	.	TRBJ1-3	TRBV5-1	CASSWSGREAGNTIYF	TGCGCCAGCAGCTGGTCGGGGCGGGAAGCTGGAAACACCATATATTTT
.	.	TRBJ2-7	TRBV7-8	CASSFNLGGEQYF	TGTGCCAGCAGCTTTAATTTGGGGGGCGAGCAGTACTTC
.	.	TRBJ2-1	TRBV24-1	CATSDSTPGTRYNEQFF	TGTGCCACCAGTGATTCGACCCCCGGGACTCGTTACAATGAGCAGTTCTTC
.	.	TRBJ1-2	TRBV6-5	CASSYSGGYGYTF	TGTGCCAGCAGTTACTCAGGAGGATATGGCTACACCTTC